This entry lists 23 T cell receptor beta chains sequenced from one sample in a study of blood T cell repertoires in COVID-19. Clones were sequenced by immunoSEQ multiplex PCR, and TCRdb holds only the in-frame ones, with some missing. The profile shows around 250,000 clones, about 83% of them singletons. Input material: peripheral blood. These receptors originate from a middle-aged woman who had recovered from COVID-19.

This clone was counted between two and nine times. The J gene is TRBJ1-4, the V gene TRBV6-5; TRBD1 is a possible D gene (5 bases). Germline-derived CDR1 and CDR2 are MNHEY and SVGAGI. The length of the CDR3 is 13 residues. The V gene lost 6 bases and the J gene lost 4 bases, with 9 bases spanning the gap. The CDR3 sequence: CASSGRVNEKLFF. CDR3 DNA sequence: TGTGCCAGCAGCGGCAGGGTTAATGAAAAACTGTTTTTT.

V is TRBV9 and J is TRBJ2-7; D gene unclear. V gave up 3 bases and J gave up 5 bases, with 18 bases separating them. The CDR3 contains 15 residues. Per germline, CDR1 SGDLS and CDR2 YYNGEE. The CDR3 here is CASSAAFGQVNEQYF. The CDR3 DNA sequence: TGTGCCAGCAGCGCGGCCTTTGGCCAGGTGAACGAGCAGTACTTC.

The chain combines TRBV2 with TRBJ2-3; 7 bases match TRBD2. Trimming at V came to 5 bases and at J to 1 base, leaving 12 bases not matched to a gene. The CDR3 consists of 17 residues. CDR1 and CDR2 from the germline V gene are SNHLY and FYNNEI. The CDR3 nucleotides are TGTGCCAGCAGTCCGGACGTAGGAGGGAGGGGCACAGATACGCAGTATTTT. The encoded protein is CASSPDVGGRGTDTQYF.

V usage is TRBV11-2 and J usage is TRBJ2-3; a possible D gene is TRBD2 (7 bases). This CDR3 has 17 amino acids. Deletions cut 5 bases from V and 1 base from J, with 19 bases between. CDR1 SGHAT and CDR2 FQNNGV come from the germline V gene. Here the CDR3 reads CASSPGRGRGRTDTQYF. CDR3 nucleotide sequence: TGTGCCAGCAGCCCTGGACGGGGGCGGGGGCGCACAGATACGCAGTATTTT.

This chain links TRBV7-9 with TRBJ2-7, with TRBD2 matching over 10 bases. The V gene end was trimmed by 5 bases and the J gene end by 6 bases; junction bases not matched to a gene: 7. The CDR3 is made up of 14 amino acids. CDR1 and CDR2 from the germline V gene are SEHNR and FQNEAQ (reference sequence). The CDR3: CASSPGTSVIEQYF. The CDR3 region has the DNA TGTGCCAGCAGCCCCGGGACTAGCGTAATCGAGCAGTACTTC.

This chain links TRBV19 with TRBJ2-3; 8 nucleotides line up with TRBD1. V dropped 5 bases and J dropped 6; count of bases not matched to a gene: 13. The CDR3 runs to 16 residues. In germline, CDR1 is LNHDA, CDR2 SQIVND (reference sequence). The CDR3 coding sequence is TGTGCCAGTAGTCGACAGGGGACGAAACAGGGGGATACGCAGTATTTT. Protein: CASSRQGTKQGDTQYF.

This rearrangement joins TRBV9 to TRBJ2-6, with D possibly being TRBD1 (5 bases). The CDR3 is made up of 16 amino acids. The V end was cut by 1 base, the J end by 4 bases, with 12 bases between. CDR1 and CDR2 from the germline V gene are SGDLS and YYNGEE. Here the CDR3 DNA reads TGTGCCAGCAGCGTATCGGTAGGGGCGGGGGCCAACGTCCTGACTTTC. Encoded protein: CASSVSVGAGANVLTF. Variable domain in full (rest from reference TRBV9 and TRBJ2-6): DSGVTQTPKHLITATGQRVTLRCSPRSGDLSVYWYQQSLDQGLQFLIQYYNGEERAKGNILERFSAQQFPDLHSELNLSSLELGDSALYFCASSVSVGAGANVLTFGAGSRLTVL.

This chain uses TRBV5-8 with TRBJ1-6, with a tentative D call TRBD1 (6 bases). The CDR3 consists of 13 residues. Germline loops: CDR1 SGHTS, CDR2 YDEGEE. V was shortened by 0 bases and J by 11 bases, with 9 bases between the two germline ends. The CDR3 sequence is CASSLVRDTPLHF. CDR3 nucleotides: TGTGCCAGCAGCTTGGTGAGGGACACACCCCTCCACTTT.

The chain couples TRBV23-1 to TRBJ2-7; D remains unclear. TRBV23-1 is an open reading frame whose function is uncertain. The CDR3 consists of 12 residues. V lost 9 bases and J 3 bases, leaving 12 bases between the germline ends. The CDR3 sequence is CARQQPRYEQYF. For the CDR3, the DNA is TGCGCCAGACAGCAGCCCCGCTACGAGCAGTACTTC.

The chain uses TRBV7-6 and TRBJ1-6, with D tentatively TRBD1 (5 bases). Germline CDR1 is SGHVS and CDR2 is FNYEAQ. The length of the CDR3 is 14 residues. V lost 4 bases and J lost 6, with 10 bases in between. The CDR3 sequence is CASSWRDSNSPLHF. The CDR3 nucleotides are TGTGCCAGCAGCTGGCGGGACTCTAATTCACCCCTCCACTTT.

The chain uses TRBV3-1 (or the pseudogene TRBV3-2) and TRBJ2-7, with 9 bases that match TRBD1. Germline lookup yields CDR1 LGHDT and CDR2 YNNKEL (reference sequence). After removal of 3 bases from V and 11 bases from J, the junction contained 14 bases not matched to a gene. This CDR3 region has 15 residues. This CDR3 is CASSHLRGRDRVKYF. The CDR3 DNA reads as TGTGCCAGCAGCCACTTGAGGGGAAGGGACAGGGTAAAGTACTTC.

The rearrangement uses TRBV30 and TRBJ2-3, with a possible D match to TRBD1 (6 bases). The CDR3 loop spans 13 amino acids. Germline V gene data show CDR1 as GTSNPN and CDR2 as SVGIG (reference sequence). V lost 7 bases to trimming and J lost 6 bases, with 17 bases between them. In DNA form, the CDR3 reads TGTGCCTCGGACAGAGGGGGAACCGATACGCAGTATTTT. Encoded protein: CASDRGGTDTQYF.

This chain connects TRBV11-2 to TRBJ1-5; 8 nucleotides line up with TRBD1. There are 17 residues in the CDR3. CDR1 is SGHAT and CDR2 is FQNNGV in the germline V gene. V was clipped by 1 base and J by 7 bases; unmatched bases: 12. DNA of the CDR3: TGTGCCAGCAGCTTAGGGTACGGGCCAGGGGGCAGACAGCCCCAGCATTTT. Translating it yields CASSLGYGPGGRQPQHF.

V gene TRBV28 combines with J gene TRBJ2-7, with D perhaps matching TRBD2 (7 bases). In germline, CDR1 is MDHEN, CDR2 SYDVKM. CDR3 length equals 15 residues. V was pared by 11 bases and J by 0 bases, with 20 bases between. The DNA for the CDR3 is TGTGCCGCCGCCCCGGGGGGCTTACACTCCTACGAGCAGTACTTC. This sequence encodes CAAAPGGLHSYEQYF.

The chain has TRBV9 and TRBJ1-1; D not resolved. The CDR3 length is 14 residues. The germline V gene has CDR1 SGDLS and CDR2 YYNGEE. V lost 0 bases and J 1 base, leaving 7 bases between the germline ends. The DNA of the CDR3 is TGTGCCAGCAGCGTAGGGGCTCAGAACACTGAAGCTTTCTTT. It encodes CASSVGAQNTEAFF.

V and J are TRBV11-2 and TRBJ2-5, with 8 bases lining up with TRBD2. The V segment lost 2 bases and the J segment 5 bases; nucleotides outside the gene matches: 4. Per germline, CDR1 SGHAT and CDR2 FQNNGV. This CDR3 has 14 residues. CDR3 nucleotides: TGTGCCAGCAGCTTAATCGGGGGGGCGGAGACCCAGTACTTC. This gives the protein CASSLIGGAETQYF.

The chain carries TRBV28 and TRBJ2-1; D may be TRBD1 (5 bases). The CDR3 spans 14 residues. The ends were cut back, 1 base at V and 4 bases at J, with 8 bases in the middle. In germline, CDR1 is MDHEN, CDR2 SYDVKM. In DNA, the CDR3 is TGTGCCAGCAGTTTATACAGGCAATACAATGAGCAGTTCTTC. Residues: CASSLYRQYNEQFF.

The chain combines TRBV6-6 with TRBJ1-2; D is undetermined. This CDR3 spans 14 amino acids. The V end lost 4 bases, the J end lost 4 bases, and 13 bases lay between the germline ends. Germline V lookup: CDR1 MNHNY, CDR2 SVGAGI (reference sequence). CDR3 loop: CASSFRIMGYGYTF. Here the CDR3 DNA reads TGTGCCAGCAGTTTCAGGATTATGGGCTATGGCTACACCTTC.

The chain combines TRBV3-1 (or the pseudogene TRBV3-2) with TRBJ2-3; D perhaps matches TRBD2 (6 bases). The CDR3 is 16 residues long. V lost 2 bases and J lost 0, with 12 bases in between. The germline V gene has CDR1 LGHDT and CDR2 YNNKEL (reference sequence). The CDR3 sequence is CASSQLATTSTDTQYF. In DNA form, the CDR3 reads TGTGCCAGCAGCCAACTAGCGACGACTAGCACAGATACGCAGTATTTT.

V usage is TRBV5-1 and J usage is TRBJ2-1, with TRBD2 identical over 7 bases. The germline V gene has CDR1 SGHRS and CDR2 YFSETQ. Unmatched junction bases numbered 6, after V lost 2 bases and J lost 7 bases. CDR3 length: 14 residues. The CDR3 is CASSLTGRANEQFF. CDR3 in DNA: TGCGCCAGCAGCTTAACGGGGAGGGCTAATGAGCAGTTCTTC. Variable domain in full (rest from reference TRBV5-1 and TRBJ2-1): KAGVTQTPRYLIKTRGQQVTLSCSPISGHRSVSWYQQTPGQGLQFLFEYFSETQRNKGNFPGRFSGRQFSNSRSEMNVSTLELGDSALYLCASSLTGRANEQFFGPGTRLTVL.

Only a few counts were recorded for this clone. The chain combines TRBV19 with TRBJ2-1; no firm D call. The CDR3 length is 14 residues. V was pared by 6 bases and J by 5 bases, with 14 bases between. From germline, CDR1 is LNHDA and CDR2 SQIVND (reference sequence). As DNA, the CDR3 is TGTGCCAGTAGACGTACGGTTGATAACAATGAGCAGTTCTTC. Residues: CASRRTVDNNEQFF.

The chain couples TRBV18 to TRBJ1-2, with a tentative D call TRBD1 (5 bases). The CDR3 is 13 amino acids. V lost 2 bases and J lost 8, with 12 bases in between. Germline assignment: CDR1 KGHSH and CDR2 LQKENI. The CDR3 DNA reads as TGTGCCAGCTCACCATCTCGGAGGGACGGCTACACCTTC. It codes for CASSPSRRDGYTF.

The CDR3 coding sequence is TGTGCCAGCAGTACCCGGGACAGGGACGGCTACACCTTC. Protein product: CASSTRDRDGYTF. The chain is built from TRBV6-5 and TRBJ1-2; 9 bases align to TRBD1. This CDR3 is 13 amino acids long. From germline, CDR1 is MNHEY and CDR2 SVGAGI. V trimming: 5 bases; J trimming: 8 bases; junction bases outside the gene matches: 6.